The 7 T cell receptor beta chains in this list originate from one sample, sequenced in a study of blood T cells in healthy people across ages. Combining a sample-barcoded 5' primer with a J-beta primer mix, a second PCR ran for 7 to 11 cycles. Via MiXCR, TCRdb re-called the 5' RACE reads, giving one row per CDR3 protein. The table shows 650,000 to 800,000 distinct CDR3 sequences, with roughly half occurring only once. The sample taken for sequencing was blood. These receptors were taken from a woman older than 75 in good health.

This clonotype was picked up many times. The CDR3 spells CASSLSSPGAYEQYF. The CDR3 DNA reads as TGTGCCAGCAGTTTATCGTCCCCGGGGGCCTACGAGCAGTACTTC. The chain joins TRBV27 to TRBJ2-7; possible D gene TRBD2, 6 bases. Looked up from germline, CDR1 is MNHEY and CDR2 is SMNVEV (reference sequence). V was shortened by 0 bases and J by 2 bases, with 11 bases between the two germline ends. The CDR3 contains 15 residues.

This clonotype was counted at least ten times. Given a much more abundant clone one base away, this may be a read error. The CDR3 sequence is CASRKTSQDEQYF. The CDR3 DNA sequence: TGTGCCAGCAGAAAGACTAGTCAGGATGAGCAGTACTTC. The gene calls are TRBV6-5 and TRBJ2-5, with TRBD2 as a possible D gene (6 bases). The CDR3 extends over 13 amino acids. Germline lookup yields CDR1 MNHEY and CDR2 SVGAGI. The V and J ends lost 6 bases and 11 bases respectively, with 19 bases between them.

Written as DNA, the CDR3 is TGTGCCAGCAGTGAAGGCATTTGGTACTTC. Translating it yields CASSEGIWYF. V and J are TRBV2 and TRBJ2-4; D call uncertain. Germline V gives CDR1 SNHLY, CDR2 FYNNEI. Trimming stripped 1 base from V and 15 bases from J, with 7 bases between. CDR3 size: 10 residues.

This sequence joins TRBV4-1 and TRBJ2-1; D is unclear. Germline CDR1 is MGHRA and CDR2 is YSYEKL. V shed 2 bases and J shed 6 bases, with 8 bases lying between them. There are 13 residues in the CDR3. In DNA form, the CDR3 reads TGCGCCAGCAGCCAATTGCTGGTCAATGAGCAGTTCTTC. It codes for CASSQLLVNEQFF.

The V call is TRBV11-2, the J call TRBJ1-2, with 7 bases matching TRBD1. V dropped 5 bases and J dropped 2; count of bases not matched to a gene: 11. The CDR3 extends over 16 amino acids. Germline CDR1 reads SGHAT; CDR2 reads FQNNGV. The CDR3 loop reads CASSHLRGVGNYGYTF. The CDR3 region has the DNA TGTGCCAGCAGCCACCTCAGGGGGGTCGGCAACTATGGCTACACCTTC.

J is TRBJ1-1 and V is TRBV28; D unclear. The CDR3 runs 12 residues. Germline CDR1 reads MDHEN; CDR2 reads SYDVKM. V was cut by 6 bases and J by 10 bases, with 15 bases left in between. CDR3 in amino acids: CASRPNGGLAFF. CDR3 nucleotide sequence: TGTGCCAGCAGGCCGAACGGAGGCTTAGCTTTCTTT.

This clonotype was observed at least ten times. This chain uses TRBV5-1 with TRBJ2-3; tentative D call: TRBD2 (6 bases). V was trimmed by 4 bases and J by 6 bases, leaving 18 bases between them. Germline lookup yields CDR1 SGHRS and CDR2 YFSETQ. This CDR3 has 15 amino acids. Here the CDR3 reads CASSTLAAGRDTQYF. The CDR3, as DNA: TGCGCCAGCAGCACCTTAGCGGCGGGCAGGGATACGCAGTATTTT.